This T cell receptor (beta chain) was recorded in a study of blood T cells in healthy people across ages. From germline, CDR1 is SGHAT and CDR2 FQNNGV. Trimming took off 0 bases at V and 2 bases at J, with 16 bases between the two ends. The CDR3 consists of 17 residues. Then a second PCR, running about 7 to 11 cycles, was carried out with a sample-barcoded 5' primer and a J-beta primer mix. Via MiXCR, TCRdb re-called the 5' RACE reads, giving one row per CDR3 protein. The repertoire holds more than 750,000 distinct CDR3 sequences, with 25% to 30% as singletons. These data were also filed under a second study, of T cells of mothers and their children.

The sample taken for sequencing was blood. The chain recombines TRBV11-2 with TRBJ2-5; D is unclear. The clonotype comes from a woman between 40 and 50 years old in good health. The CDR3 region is CASSLEALPRLQETQYF. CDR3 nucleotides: TGTGCCAGCAGCTTAGAGGCTCTCCCAAGACTTCAAGAGACCCAGTACTTC.